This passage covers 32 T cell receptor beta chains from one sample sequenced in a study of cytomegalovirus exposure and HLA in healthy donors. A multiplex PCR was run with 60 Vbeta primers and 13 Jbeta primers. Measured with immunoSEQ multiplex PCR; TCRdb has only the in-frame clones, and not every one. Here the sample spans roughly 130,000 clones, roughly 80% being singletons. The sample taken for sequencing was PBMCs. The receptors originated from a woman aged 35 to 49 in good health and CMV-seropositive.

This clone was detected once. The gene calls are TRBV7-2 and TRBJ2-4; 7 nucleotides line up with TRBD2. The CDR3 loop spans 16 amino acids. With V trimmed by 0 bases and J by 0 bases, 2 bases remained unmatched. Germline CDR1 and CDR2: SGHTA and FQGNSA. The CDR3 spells CASSLAGGLAKNIQYF. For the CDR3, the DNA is TGTGCCAGCAGCTTAGCGGGAGGGCTAGCCAAAAACATTCAGTACTTC.

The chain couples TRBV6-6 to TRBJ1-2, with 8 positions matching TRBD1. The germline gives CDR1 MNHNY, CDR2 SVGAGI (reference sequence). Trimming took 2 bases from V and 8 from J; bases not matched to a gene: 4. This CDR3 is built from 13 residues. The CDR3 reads CASSYGQGGGYTF. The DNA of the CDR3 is TGTGCCAGCAGTTACGGACAGGGAGGCGGCTACACCTTC.

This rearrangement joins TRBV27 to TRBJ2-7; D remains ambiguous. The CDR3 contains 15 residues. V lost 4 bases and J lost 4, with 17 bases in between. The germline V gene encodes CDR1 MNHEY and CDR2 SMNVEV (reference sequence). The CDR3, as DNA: TGTGCCAGCAGTTCCGCCCCCAACCCTACGTACGAGCAGTACTTC. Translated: CASSSAPNPTYEQYF.

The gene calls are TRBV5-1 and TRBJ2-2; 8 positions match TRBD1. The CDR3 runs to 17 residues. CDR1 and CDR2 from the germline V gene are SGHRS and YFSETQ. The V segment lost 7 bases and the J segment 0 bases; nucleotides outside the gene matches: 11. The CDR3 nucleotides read TGCGCCAGCCTAAAGACCCCACAGGGGGCGAACACCGGGGAGCTGTTTTTT. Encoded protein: CASLKTPQGANTGELFF.

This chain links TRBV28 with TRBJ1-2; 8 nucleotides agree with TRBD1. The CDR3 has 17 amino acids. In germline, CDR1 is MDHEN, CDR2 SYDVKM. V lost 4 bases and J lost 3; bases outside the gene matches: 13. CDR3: CASSSRGGQGRYYGYTF. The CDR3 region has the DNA TGTGCCAGCAGTTCCCGGGGCGGACAGGGCCGGTACTATGGCTACACCTTC.

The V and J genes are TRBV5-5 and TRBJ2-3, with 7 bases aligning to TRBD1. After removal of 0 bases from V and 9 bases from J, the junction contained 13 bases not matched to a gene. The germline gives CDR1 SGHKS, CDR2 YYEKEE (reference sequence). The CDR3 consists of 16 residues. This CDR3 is CASSLATGAGGDTQYF. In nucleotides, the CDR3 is TGTGCCAGCAGCTTGGCTACAGGGGCTGGAGGAGACACGCAGTATTTT.

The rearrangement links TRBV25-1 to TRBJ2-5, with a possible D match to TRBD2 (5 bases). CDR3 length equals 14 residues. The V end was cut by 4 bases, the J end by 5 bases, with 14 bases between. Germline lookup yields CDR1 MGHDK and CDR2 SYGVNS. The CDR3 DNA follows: TGTGCCAGCAGTGCCGGTCCCCCGGGGGAGACCCAGTACTTC. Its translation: CASSAGPPGETQYF.

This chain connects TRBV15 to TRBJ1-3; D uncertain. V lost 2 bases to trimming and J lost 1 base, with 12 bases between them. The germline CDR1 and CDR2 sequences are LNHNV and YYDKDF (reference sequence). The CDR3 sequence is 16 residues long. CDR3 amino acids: CATSRSEAGSGNTIYF. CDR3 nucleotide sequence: TGTGCCACCAGCAGATCCGAAGCGGGGTCTGGAAACACCATATATTTT.

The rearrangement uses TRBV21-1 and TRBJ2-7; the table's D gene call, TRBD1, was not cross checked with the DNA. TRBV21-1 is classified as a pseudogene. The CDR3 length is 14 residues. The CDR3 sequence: CASSKGTGRDEQYF. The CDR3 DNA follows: TGTGCCAGCAGCAAAGGGACAGGGCGCGACGAGCAGTACTTC.

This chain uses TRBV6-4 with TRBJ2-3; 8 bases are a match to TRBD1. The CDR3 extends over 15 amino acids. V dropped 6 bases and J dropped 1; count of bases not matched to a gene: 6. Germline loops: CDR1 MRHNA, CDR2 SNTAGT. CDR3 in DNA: TGTGCCAGCAGCAAACAGGGGGGCGGCACAGATACGCAGTATTTT. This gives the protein CASSKQGGGTDTQYF.

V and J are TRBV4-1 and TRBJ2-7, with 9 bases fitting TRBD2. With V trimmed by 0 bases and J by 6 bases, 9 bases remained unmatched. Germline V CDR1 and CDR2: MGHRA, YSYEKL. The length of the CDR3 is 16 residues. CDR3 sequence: CASSQDGGGGVSEQYF. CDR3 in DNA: TGCGCCAGCAGCCAAGATGGGGGCGGGGGGGTATCCGAGCAGTACTTC.

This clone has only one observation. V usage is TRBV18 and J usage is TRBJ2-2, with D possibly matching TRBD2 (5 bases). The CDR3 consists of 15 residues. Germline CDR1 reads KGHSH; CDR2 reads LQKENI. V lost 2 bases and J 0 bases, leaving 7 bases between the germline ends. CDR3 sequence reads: CASSPATTNTGELFF. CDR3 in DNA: TGTGCCAGCTCACCAGCGACTACGAACACCGGGGAGCTGTTTTTT.

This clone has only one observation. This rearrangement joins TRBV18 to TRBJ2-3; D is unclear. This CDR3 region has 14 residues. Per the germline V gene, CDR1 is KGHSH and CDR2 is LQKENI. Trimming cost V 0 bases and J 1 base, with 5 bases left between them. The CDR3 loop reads CASSPPQGTDTQYF. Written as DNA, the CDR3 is TGTGCCAGCTCACCACCGCAGGGCACAGATACGCAGTATTTT.

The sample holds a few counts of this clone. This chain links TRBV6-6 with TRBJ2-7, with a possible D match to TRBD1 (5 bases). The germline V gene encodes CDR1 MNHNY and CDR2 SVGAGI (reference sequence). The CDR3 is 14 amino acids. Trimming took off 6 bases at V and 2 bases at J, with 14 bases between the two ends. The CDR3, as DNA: TGTGCCAGCAGCCGGACATCCAACACCTACGAGCAGTACTTC. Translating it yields CASSRTSNTYEQYF.

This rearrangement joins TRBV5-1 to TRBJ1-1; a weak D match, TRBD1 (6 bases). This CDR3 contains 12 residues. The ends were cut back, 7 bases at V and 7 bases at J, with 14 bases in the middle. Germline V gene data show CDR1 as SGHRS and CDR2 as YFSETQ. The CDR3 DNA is TGCGCCAGCGTGAGGGAGACAGGTGAAGCTTTCTTT. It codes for CASVRETGEAFF.

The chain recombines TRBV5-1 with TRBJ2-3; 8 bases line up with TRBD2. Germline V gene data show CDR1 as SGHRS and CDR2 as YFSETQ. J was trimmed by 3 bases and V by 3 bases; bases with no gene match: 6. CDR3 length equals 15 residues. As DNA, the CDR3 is TGCGCCAGCAGCTCCCAGCGGGAGAGAACAGATACGCAGTATTTT. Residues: CASSSQRERTDTQYF.

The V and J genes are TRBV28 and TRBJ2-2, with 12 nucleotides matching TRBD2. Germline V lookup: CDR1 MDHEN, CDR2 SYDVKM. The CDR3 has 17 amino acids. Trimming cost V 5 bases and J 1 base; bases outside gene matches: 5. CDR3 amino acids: CASSPGTSGRNTGELFF. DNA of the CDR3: TGTGCCAGCAGTCCAGGGACTAGCGGGCGGAACACCGGGGAGCTGTTTTTT.

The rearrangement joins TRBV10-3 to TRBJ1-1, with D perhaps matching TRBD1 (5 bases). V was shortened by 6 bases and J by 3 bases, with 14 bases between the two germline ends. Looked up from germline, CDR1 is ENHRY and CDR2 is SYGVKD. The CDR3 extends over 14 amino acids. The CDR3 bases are TGTGCCATCAGGGGGGGACCCCAGTACACTGAAGCTTTCTTT. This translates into CAIRGGPQYTEAFF.

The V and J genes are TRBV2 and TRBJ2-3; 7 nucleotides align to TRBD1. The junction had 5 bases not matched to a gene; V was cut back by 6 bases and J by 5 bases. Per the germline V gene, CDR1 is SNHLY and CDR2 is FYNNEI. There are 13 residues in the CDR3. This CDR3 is CASSRQGVDTQYF. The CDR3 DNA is TGTGCCAGCAGCCGACAGGGAGTAGATACGCAGTATTTT.

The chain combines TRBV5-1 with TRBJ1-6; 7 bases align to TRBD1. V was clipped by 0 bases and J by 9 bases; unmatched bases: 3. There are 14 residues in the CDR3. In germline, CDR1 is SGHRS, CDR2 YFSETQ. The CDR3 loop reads CASSLGQGGSPLHF. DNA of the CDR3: TGCGCCAGCAGCTTGGGACAGGGAGGTTCACCCCTCCACTTT.

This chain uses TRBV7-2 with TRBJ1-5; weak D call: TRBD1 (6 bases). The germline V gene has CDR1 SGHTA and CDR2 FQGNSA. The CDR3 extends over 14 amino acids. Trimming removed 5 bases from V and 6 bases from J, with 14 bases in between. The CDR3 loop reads CASSREPGAQPQHF. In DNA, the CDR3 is TGTGCCAGCAGCAGAGAGCCAGGGGCTCAGCCCCAGCATTTT.

CDR3 in amino acids: CASSIGAARGTQYF. CDR3 bases: TGTGCCAGTAGTATTGGAGCGGCCCGGGGTACGCAGTATTTT. The V call is TRBV19, the J call TRBJ2-3; D might be TRBD2 (5 bases). This CDR3 has 14 amino acids. Per the germline V gene, CDR1 is LNHDA and CDR2 is SQIVND (reference sequence). With 3 bases removed from V and 8 bases from J, the gap between germline ends came to 15 bases.

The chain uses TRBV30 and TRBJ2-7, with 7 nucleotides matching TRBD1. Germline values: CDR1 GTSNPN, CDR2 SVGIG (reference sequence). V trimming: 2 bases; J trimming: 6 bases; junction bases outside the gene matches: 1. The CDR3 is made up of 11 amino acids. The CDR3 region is CAWSTGVEQYF. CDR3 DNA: TGTGCCTGGAGTACAGGGGTCGAGCAGTACTTC.

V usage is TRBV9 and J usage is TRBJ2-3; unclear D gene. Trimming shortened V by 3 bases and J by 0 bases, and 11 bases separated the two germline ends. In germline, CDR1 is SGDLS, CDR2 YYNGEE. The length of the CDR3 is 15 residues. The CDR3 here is CASSATSSSTDTQYF. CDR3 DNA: TGTGCCAGCAGCGCTACCTCTTCTAGCACAGATACGCAGTATTTT.

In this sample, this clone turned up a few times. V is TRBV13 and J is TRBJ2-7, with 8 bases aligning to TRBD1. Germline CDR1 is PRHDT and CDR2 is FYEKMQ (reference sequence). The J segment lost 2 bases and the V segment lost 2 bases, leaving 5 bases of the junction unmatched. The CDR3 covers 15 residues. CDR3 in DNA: TGTGCCAGCAGCTTAAAGGACAGGGTCCCCTACGAGCAGTACTTC. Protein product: CASSLKDRVPYEQYF.

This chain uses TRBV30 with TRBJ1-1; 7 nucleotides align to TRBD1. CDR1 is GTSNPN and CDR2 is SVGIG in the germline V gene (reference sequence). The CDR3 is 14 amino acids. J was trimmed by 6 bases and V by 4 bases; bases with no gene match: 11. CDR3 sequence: CAWTSGGGIPEAFF. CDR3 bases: TGTGCCTGGACCTCGGGAGGGGGCATCCCTGAAGCTTTCTTT.

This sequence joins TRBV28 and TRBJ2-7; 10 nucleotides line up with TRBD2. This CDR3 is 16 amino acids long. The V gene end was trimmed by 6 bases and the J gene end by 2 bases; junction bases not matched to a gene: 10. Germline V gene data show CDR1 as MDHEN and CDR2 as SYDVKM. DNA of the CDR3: TGTGCCAGCAGCCTGGGTGGAGCGGGAGGGACCTACGAGCAGTACTTC. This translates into CASSLGGAGGTYEQYF. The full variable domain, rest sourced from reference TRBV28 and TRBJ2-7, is DVKVTQSSRYLVKRTGEKVFLECVQDMDHENMFWYRQDPGLGLRLIYFSYDVKMKEKGDIPEGYSVSREKKERFSLILESASTNQTSMYLCASSLGGAGGTYEQYFGPGTRLTVT.

As DNA, the CDR3 is TGTGCCAGCAGCGTTACGAGCGGGGGGCCGGGGGTCGTGCAGTACTTC. Translated, it gives CASSVTSGGPGVVQYF. The chain couples TRBV9 to TRBJ2-7, with 9 bases aligning to TRBD2. Trimming cost V 2 bases and J 9 bases; bases outside gene matches: 15. This CDR3 is 16 amino acids long. Germline CDR1 and CDR2: SGDLS and YYNGEE. The full variable domain, rest sourced from reference TRBV9 and TRBJ2-7, is DSGVTQTPKHLITATGQRVTLRCSPRSGDLSVYWYQQSLDQGLQFLIQYYNGEERAKGNILERFSAQQFPDLHSELNLSSLELGDSALYFCASSVTSGGPGVVQYFGPGTRLTVT.

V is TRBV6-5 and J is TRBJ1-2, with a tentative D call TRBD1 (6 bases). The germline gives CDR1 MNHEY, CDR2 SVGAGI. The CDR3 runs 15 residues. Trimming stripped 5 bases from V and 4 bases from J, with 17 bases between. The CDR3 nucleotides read TGTGCCAGCAGTCCTACAGGGTCTTCGACCTATGGCTACACCTTC. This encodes CASSPTGSSTYGYTF.

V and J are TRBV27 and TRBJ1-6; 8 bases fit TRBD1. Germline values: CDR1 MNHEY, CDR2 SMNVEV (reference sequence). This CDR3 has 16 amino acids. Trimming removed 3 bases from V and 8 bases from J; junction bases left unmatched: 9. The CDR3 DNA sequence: TGTGCCAGCAGTTTTTCGGCAGGGGGCTCAGATTCACCCCTCCACTTT. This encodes CASSFSAGGSDSPLHF.

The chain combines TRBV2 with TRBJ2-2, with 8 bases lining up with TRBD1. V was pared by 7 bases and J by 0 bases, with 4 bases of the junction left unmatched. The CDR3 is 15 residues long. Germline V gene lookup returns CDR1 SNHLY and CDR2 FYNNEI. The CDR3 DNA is TGTGCCAGCATAATGGACAGGGCGAACACCGGGGAGCTGTTTTTT. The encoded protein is CASIMDRANTGELFF. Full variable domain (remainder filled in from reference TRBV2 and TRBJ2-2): EPEVTQTPSHQVTQMGQEVILRCVPISNHLYFYWYRQILGQKVEFLVSFYNNEISEKSEIFDDQFSVERPDGSNFTLKIRSTKLEDSAMYFCASIMDRANTGELFFGEGSRLTVL.

CDR3 DNA: TGTGCCTGGAACGGGGTAGGGAATCAGCCCCAGCATTTT. Translation gives CAWNGVGNQPQHF. The J gene is TRBJ1-5, the V gene TRBV30; no clear D. V was trimmed by 4 bases and J by 4 bases, leaving 11 bases between them. The CDR3 covers 13 residues. Germline CDR1 and CDR2: GTSNPN and SVGIG (reference sequence).